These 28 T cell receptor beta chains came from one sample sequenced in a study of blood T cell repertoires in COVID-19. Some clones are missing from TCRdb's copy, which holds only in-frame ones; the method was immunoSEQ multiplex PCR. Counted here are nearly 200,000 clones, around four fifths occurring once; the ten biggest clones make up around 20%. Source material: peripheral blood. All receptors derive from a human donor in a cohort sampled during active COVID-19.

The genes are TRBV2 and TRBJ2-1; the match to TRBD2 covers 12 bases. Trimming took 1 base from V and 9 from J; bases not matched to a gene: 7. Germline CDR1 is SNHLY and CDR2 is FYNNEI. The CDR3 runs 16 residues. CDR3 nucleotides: TGTGCCAGCAGTGAAGTTCCGGGACTAGCGGGTGCTGAGCAGTTCTTC. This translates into CASSEVPGLAGAEQFF.

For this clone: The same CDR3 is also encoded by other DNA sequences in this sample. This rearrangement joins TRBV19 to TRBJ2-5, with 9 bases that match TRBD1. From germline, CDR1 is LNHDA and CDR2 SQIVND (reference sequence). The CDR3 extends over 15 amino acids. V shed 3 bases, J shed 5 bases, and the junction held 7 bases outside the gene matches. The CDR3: CASSILGTGRETQYF. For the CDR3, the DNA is TGTGCCAGTAGTATTCTCGGGACAGGGCGTGAGACCCAGTACTTC.

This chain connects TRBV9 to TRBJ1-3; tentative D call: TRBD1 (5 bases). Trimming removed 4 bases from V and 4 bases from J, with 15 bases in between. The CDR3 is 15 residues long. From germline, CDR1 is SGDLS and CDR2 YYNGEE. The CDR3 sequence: CASSPQQGIGNTIYF. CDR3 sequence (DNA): TGTGCCAGCAGCCCCCAGCAGGGAATCGGAAACACCATATATTTT. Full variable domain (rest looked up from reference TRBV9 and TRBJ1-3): DSGVTQTPKHLITATGQRVTLRCSPRSGDLSVYWYQQSLDQGLQFLIQYYNGEERAKGNILERFSAQQFPDLHSELNLSSLELGDSALYFCASSPQQGIGNTIYFGEGSWLTVV.

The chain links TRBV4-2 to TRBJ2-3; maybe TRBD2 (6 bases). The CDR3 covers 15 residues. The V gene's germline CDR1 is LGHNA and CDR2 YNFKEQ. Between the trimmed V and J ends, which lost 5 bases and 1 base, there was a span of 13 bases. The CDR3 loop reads CASSYRDSRTDTQYF. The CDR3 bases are TGTGCCAGCAGCTACCGGGACTCTCGCACAGATACGCAGTATTTT.

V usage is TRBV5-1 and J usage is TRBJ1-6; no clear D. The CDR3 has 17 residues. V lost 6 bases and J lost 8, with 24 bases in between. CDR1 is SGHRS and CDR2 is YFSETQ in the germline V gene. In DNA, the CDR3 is TGCGCCAGCACCCACCCTCCTGGCAGCCAAACAGATTCACCCCTCCACTTT. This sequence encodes CASTHPPGSQTDSPLHF.

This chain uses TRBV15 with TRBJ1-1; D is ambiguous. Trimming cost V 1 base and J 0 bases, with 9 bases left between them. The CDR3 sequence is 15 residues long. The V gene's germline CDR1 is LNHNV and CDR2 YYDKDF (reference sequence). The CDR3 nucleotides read TGTGCCACCAGCAGAGGCGGAGGCTTGAACACTGAAGCTTTCTTT. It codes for CATSRGGGLNTEAFF.

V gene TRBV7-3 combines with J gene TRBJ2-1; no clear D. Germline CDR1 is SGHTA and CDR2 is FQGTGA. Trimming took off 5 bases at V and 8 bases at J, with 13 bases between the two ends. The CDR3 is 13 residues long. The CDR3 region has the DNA TGTGCCAGCAGCCGTCCTAGTGGAGATGAGCAGTTCTTC. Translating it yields CASSRPSGDEQFF.

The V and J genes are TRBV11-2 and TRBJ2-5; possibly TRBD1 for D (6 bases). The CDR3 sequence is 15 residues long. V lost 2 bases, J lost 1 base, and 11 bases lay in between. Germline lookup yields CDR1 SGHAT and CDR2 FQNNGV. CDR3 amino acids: CASSLNRAVQETQYF. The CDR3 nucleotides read TGTGCCAGCAGCTTAAACAGGGCCGTCCAAGAGACCCAGTACTTC.

The CDR3 protein is CASSYIFGTGNYNEQFF. CDR3 bases: TGTGCCAGCAGCTACATTTTCGGGACAGGGAATTACAATGAGCAGTTCTTC. This rearrangement joins TRBV5-8 to TRBJ2-1; 9 bases fit TRBD1. With V trimmed by 3 bases and J by 4 bases, 11 bases remained unmatched. Germline CDR1 SGHTS, CDR2 YDEGEE. The CDR3 is 17 amino acids. Full variable domain (outside the CDR3, taken from reference TRBV5-8 and TRBJ2-1): EAGVTQSPTHLIKTRGQQATLRCSPISGHTSVYWYQQALGLGLQFLLWYDEGEERNRGNFPPRFSGRQFPNYSSELNVNALELEDSALYLCASSYIFGTGNYNEQFFGPGTRLTVL.

Written as DNA, the CDR3 is TGTGCCAGCAGCTTGGGGAGACAGGGGGCAGGTGAGCAGTTCTTC. This translates into CASSLGRQGAGEQFF. The chain joins TRBV5-4 to TRBJ2-1; 10 bases line up with TRBD1. Germline trimming cut 0 bases from V and 9 bases from J; bases unmatched to any gene: 6. This CDR3 has 15 residues. Germline CDR1 SGHNT, CDR2 YYREEE (reference sequence).

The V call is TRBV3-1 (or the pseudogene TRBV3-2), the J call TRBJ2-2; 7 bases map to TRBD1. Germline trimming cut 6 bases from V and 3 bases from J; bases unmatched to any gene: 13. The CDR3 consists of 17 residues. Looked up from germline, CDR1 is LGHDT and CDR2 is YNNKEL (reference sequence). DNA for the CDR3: TGTGCCAGCAGACCGTTTCGACAGGGTTTGTACACCGGGGAGCTGTTTTTT. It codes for CASRPFRQGLYTGELFF.

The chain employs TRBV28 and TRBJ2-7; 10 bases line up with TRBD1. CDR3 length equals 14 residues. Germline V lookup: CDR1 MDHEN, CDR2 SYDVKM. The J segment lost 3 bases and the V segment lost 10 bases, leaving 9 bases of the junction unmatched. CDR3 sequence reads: CATSSGTGVYEQYF. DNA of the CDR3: TGTGCCACCTCTTCCGGGACAGGGGTCTACGAGCAGTACTTC.

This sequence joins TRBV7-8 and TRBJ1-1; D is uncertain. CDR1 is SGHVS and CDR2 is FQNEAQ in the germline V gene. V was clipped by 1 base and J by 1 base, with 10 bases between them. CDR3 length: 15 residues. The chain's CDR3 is CASSLGAGSNTEAFF. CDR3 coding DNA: TGTGCCAGCAGCTTAGGGGCAGGATCGAACACTGAAGCTTTCTTT.

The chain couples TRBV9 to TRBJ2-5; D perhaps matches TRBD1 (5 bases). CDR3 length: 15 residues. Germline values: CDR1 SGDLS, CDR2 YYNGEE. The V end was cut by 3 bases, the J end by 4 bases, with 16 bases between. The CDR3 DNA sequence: TGTGCCAGCAGCGAGTCGGTAGGGGTGGGAGAGACCCAGTACTTC. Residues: CASSESVGVGETQYF.

CDR3 region: CASSLFGRYTEAFF. The CDR3 bases are TGTGCCAGCAGTTTATTCGGCAGGTACACTGAAGCTTTCTTT. J is TRBJ1-1 and V is TRBV27; the D is unclear. The V end was cut by 1 base, the J end by 3 bases, with 9 bases between. The CDR3 runs to 14 residues. Germline V CDR1 and CDR2: MNHEY, SMNVEV (reference sequence).

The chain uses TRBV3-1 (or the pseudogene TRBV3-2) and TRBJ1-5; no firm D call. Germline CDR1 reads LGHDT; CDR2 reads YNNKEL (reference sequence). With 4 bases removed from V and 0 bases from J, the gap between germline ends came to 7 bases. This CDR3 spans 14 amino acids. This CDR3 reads CASSLGVSNQPQHF. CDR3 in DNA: TGTGCCAGCAGCCTAGGAGTTAGCAATCAGCCCCAGCATTTT.

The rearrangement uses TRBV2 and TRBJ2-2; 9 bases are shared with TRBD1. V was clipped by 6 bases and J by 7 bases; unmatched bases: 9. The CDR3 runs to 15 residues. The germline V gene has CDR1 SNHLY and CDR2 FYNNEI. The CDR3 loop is CASRVLTGGDGELFF. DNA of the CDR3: TGTGCCAGCAGGGTTCTAACAGGGGGCGACGGGGAGCTGTTTTTT.

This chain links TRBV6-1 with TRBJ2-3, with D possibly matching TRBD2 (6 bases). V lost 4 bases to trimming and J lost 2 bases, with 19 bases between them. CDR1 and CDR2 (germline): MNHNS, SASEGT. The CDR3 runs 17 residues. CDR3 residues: CASSGPGGTLSTDTQYF. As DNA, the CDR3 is TGTGCCAGCAGTGGGCCAGGAGGGACTTTATCCACAGATACGCAGTATTTT.

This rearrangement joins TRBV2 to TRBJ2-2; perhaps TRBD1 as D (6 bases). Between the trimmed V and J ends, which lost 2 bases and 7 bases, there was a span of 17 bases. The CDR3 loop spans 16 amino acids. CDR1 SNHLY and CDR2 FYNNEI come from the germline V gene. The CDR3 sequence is CASSERAGVVGGELFF. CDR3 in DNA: TGTGCCAGCAGTGAAAGGGCAGGGGTCGTGGGCGGGGAGCTGTTTTTT.

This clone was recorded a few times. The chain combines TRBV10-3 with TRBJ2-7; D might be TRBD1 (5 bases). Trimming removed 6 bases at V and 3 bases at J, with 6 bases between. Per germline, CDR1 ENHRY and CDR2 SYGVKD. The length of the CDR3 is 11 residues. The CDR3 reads CAISDSYEQYV. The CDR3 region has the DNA TGTGCCATCAGCGACAGCTACGAGCAGTACGTC.

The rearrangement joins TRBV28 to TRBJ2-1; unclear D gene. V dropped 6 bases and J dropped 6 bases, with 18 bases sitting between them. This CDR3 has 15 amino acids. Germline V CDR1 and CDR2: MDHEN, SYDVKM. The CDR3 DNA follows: TGTGCCAGCAGGCCCACAGAATTCCCCGGCAATGAGCAGTTCTTC. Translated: CASRPTEFPGNEQFF.

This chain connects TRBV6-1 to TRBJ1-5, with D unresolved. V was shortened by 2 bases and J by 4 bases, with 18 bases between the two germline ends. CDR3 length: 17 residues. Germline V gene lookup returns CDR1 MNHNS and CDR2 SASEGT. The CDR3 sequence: CASSEFSSGPPNQPQHF. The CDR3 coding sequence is TGTGCCAGCAGTGAATTCAGTAGCGGACCACCAAATCAGCCCCAGCATTTT.

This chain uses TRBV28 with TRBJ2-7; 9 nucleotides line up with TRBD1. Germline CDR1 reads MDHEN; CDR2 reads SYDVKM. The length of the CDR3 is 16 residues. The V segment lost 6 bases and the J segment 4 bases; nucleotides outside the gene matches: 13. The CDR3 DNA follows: TGTGCCAGCAGCGGGGTTTTTTCGGGACAGGGATACGAGCAGTACGTC. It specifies CASSGVFSGQGYEQYV.

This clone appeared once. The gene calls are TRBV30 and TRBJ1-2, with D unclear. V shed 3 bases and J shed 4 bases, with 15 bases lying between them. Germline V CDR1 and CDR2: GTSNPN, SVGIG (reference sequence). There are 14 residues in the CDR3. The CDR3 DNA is TGTGCCTGGAGCGGGAGCTGGCGGGGCTATGGCTACACCTTC. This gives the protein CAWSGSWRGYGYTF.

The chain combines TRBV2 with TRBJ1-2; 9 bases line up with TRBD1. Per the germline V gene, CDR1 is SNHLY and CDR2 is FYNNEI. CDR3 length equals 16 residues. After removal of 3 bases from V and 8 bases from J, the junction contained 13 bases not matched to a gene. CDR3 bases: TGTGCCAGCAGTGACGCGTTAGGGACAGGGTCGAGCGGCTACACCTTC. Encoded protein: CASSDALGTGSSGYTF.

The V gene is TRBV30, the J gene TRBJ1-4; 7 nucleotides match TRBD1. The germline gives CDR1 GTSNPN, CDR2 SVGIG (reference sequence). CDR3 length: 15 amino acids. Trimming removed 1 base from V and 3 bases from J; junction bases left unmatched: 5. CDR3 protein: CAWSEQGTPNEKLFF. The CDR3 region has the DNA TGTGCCTGGAGTGAACAGGGGACCCCTAATGAAAAACTGTTTTTT.

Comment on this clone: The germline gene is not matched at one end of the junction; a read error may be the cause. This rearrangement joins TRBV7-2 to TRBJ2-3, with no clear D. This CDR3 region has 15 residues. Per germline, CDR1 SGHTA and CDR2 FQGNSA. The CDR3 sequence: CASSLAISPTNTQYF. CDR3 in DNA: TGTGCCAGCAGCTTAGCAATTTCCCCCACAAATACGCAGTATTTT.

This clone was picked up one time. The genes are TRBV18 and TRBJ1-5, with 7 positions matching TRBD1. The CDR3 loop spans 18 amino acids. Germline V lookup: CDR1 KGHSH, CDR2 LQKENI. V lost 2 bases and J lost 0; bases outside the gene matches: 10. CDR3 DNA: TGTGCCAGCTCACCAAACGGGGACAGTGGCCTTAGCAATCAGCCCCAGCATTTT. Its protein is CASSPNGDSGLSNQPQHF.